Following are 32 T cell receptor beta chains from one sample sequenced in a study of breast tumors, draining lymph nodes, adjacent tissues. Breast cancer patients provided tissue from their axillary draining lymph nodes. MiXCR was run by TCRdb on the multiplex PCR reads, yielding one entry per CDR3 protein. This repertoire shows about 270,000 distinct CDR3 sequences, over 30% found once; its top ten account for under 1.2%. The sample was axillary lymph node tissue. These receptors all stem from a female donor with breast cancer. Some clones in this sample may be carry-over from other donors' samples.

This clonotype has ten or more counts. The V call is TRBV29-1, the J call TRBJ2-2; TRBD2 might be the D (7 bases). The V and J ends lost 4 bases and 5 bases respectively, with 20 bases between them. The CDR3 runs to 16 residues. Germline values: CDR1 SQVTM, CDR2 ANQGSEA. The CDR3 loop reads CSVGIPSGGGTGELFF. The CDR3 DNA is TGCAGCGTTGGGATCCCTAGCGGAGGGGGGACCGGGGAGCTGTTTTTT.

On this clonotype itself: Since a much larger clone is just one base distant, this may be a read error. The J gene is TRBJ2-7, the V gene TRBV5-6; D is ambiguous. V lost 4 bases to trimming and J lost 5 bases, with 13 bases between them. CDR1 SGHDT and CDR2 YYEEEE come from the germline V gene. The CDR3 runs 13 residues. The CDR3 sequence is CASSPPPVDEQYF. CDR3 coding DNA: TGTGCCAGCAGCCCCCCCCCGGTTGACGAGCAGTACTTC.

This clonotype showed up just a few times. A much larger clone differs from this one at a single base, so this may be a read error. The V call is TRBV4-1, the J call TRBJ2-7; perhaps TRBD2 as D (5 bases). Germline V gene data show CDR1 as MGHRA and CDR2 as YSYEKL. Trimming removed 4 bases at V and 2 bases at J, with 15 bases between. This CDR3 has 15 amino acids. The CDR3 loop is CASSPTRPAAYEQYF. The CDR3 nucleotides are TGCGCCAGCAGCCCCACTAGGCCAGCGGCCTACGAGCAGTACTTC.

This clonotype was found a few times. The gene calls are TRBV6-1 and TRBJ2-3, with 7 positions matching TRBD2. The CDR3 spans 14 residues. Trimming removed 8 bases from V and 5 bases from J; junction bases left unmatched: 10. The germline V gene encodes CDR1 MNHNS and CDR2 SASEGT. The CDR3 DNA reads TGTGCCAGCGTACCGGGAGGAAGGGTAGATACGCAGTATTTT. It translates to CASVPGGRVDTQYF.

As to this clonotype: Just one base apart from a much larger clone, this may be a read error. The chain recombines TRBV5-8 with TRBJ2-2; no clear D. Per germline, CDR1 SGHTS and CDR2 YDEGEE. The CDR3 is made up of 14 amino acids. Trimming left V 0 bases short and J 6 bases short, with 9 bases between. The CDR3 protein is CASSLGGAAGELFF. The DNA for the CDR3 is TGTGCCAGCAGCTTGGGTGGTGCGGCCGGGGAGCTGTTTTTT.

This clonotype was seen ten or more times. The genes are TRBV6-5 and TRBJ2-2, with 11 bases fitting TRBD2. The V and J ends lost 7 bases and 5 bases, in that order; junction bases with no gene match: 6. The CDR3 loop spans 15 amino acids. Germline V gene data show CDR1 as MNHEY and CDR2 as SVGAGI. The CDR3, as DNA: TGTGCCAGCACCCCACTAGCGGGAGCTACCGGGGAGCTGTTTTTT. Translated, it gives CASTPLAGATGELFF.

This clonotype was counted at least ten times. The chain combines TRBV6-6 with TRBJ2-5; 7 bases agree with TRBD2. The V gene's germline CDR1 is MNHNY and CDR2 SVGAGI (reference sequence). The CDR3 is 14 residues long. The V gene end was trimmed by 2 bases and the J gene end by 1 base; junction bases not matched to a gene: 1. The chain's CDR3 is CASSYASGQETQYF. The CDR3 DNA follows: TGTGCCAGCAGTTACGCTAGCGGCCAAGAGACCCAGTACTTC.

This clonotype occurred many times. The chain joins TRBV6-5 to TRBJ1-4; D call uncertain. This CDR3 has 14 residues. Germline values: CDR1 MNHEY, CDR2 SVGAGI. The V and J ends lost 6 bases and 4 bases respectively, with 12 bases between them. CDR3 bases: TGTGCCAGCAGGTCGGCGATACATAATGAAAAACTGTTTTTT. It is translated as CASRSAIHNEKLFF.

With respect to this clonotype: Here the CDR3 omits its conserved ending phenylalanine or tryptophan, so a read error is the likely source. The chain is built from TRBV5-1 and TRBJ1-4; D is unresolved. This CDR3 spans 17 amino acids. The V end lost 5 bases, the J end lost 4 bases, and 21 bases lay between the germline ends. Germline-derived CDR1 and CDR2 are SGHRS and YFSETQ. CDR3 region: CASSLGGGRALNEKLFS. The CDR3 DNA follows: TGCGCCAGCAGTCTGGGCGGCGGGAGGGCCCTTAATGAAAAACTGTTTTCT.

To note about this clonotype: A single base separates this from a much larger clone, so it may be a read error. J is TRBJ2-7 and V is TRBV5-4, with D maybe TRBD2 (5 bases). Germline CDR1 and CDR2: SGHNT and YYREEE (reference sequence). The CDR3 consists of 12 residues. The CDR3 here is CASSLGPWEQHF. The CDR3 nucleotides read TGTGCCAGCAGCTTGGGGCCGTGGGAGCAGCACTTC.

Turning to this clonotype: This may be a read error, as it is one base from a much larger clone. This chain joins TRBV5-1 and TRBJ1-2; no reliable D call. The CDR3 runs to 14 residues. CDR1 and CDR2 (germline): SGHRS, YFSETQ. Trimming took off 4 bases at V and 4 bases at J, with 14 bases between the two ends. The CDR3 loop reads CASSPSGVSYGYTF. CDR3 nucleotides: TGCGCCAGCAGCCCCTCCGGGGTCAGCTATGGCTACACCTTC.

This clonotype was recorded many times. In nucleotides, the CDR3 is TGCGCCAGCAGTCCAGCAGGGTTATCAGATACGCAGTATTTT. This translates into CASSPAGLSDTQYF. J is TRBJ2-3 and V is TRBV10-2; D is possibly TRBD1 (5 bases). Germline V gene sequence: CDR1 WSHSY, CDR2 SAAADI. The CDR3 sequence is 14 residues long. V was pared by 5 bases and J by 4 bases, with 13 bases between.

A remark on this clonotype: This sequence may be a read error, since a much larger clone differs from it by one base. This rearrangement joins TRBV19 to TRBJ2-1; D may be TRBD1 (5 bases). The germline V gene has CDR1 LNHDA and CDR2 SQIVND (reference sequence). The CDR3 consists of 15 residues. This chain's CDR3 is CASKFSDIFYSEQFF. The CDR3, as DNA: TGTGCCAGTAAATTCTCGGACATATTCTACAGTGAGCAGTTCTTC.

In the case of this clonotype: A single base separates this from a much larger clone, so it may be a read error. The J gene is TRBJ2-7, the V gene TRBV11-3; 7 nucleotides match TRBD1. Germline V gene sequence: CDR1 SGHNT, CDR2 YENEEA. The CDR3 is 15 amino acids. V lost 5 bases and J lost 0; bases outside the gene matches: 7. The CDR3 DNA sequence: TGTGCCAGCAGCGCCCAGGGGGTGGCCTCCTACGAGCAGTACTTC. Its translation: CASSAQGVASYEQYF.

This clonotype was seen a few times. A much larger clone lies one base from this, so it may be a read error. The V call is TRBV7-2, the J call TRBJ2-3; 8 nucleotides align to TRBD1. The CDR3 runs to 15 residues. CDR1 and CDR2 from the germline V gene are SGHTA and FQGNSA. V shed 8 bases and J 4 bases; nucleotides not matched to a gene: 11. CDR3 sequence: CASSGTGQVADTQYF. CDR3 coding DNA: TGTGCCAGCTCGGGGACGGGACAGGTCGCAGATACGCAGTATTTT. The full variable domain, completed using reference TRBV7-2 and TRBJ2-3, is GAGVSQSPSNKVTEKGKDVELRCDPISGHTALYWYRQSLGQGLEFLIYFQGNSAPDKSGLPSDRFSAERTGGSVSTLTIQRTQQEDSAVYLCASSGTGQVADTQYFGPGTRLTVL.

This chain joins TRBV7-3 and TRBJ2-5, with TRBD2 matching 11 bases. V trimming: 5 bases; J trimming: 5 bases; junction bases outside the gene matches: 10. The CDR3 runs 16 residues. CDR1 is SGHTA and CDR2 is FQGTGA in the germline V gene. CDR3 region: CASSPGGASGRETQYF. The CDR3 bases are TGTGCCAGCAGCCCAGGGGGGGCTAGCGGGAGGGAGACCCAGTACTTC.

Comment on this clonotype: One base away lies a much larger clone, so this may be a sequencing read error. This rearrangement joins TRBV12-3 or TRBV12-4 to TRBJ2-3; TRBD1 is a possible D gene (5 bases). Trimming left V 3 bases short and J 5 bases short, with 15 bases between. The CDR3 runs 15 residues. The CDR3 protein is CASSLPAIRVDTQYF. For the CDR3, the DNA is TGTGCCAGCAGTTTGCCAGCAATCAGGGTAGATACGCAGTATTTT.

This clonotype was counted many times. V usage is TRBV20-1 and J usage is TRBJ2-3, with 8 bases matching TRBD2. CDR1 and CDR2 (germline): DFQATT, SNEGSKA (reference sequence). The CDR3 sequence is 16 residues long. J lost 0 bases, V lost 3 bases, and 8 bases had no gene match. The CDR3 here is CSASARLATSTDTQYF. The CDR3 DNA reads TGCAGTGCTAGTGCAAGACTAGCGACTAGCACAGATACGCAGTATTTT.

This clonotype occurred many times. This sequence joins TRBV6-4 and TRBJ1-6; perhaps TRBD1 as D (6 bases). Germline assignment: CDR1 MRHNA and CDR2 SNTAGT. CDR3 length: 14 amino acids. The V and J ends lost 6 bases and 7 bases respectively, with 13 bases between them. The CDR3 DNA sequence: TGTGCCAGCAGAGGGGGATCGGCAAATTCACCCCTCCACTTT. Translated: CASRGGSANSPLHF.

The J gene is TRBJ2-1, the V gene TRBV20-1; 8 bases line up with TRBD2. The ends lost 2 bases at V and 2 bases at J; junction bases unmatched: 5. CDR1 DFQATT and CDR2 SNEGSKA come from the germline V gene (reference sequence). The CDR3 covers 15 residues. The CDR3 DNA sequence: TGCAGTGCTAGATCGACACTAGCGGCCTACAATGAGCAGTTCTTC. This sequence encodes CSARSTLAAYNEQFF.

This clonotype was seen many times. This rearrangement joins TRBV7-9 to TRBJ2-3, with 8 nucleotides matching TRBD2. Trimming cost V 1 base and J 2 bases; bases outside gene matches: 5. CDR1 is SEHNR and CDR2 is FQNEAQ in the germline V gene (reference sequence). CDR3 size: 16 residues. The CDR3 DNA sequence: TGTGCCAGCAGCTTAGGGATAGCGGGACTCACAGATACGCAGTATTTT. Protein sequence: CASSLGIAGLTDTQYF.

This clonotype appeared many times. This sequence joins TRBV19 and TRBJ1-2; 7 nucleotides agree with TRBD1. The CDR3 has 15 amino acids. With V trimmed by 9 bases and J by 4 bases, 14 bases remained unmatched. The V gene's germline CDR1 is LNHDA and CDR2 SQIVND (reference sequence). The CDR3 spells CASDPRRPGGYGYTF. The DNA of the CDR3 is TGTGCCAGCGATCCCCGGCGTCCAGGGGGCTATGGCTACACCTTC.

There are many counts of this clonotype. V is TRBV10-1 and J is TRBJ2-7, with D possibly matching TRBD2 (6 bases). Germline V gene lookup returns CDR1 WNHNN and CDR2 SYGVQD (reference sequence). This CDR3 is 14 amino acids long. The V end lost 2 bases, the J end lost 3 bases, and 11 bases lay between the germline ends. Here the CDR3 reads CASSETTRSYEQYF. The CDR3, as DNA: TGCGCCAGCAGTGAGACGACTAGAAGCTACGAGCAGTACTTC.

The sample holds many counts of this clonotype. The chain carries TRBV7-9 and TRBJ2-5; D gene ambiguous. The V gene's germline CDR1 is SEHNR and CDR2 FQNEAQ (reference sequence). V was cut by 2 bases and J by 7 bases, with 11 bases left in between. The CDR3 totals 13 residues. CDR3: CASSLKVSGTQYF. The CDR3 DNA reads TGTGCCAGCAGCTTAAAGGTATCGGGGACCCAGTACTTC. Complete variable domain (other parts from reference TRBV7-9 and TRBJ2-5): DTGVSQNPRHKITKRGQNVTFRCDPISEHNRLYWYRQTLGQGPEFLTYFQNEAQLEKSRLLSDRFSAERPKGSFSTLEIQRTEQGDSAMYLCASSLKVSGTQYFGPGTRLLVL.

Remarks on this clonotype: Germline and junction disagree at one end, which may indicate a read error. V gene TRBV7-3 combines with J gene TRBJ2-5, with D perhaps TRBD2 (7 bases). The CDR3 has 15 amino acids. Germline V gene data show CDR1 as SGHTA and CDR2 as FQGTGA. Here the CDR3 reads CASRLGGVRQETQYF. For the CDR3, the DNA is TGTGCCAGCCGCTTAGGGGGGGTTAGACAAGAGACCCAGTACTTC.

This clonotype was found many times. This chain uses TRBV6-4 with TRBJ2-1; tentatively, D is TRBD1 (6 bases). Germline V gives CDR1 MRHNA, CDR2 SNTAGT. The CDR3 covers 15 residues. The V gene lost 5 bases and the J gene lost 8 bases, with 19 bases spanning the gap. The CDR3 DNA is TGTGCCAGCAGTCGGACAGCGGTGGGTCGGGATGAGCAGTTCTTC. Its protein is CASSRTAVGRDEQFF.

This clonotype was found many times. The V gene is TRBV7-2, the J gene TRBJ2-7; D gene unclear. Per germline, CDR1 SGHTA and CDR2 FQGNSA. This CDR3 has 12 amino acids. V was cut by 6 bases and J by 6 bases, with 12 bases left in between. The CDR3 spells CASRFQESEQYF. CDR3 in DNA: TGTGCCAGCAGGTTCCAAGAAAGCGAGCAGTACTTC.

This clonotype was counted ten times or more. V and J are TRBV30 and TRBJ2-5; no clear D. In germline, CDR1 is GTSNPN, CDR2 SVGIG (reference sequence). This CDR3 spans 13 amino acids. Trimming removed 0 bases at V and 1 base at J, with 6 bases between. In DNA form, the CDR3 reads TGTGCCTGGAGTGTATTAGGCCAAGAGACCCAGTACTTC. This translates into CAWSVLGQETQYF.

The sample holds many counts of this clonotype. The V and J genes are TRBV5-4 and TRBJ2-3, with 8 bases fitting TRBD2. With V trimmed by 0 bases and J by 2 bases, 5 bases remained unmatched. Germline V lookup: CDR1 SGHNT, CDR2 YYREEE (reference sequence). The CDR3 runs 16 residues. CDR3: CASSLEASGYTDTQYF. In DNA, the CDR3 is TGTGCCAGCAGCTTGGAGGCTAGCGGGTACACAGATACGCAGTATTTT.

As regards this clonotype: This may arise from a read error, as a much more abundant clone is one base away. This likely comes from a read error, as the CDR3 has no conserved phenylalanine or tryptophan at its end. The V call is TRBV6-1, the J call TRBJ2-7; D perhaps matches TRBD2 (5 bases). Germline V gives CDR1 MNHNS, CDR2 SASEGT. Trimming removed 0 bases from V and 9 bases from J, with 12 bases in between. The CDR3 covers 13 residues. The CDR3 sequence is CASSEANVGGQYL. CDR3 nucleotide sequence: TGTGCCAGCAGTGAAGCCAATGTAGGAGGGCAGTACCTC.

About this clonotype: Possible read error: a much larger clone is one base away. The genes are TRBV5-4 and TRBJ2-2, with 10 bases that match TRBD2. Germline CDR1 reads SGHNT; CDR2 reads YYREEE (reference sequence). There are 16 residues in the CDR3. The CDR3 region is CASSPTSGYSGGELLF. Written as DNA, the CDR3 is TGTGCCAGCAGCCCGACTAGCGGGTATTCAGGCGGGGAGCTGCTTTTT.

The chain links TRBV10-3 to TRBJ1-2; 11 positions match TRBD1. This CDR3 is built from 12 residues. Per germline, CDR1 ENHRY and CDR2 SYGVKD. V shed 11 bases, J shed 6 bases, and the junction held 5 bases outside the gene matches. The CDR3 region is CAVGQGVNGYTF. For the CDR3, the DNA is TGTGCCGTGGGACAGGGGGTGAATGGCTACACCTTC.